This T cell receptor beta chain appears in the sequencing data of a study of blood T cell repertoires in COVID-19. Study-wide background: Researchers got acute and convalescent COVID-19 samples from the United States, Italy and Spain.

Sequencing was performed with immunoSEQ multiplex PCR; in TCRdb, only in-frame clones are kept and a portion is missing. The table shows around 260,000 clones, with approximately 88% occurring only once. The V segment lost 6 bases and the J segment 5 bases; nucleotides outside the gene matches: 11. The CDR3 is 17 amino acids. Germline V lookup: CDR1 MDHEN, CDR2 SYDVKM. The clonotype originates from a woman aged 70 to 79 with COVID-19, enrolled during active disease. This chain links TRBV28 with TRBJ2-3; 13 nucleotides line up with TRBD2. What was sequenced was peripheral blood. The CDR3, as DNA: TGTGCCAGCAGCCCTACACTAGCGGGAGGGCCAGTAGATACGCAGTATTTT. It encodes CASSPTLAGGPVDTQYF.